The next 31 T cell receptor beta chains were all read from a single sample in a study of monozygotic twins with inflammatory bowel disease. No DNA is given; TCRdb re-called the 5' RACE reads and lists each CDR3 protein once. This sample carries about 210,000 distinct CDR3 sequences, with approximately 1.6% going to the ten biggest clones. Sequencing was done on a sample of blood. These receptors originate from a human donor with ulcerative colitis or Crohn's disease, or a healthy co-twin of an affected twin (not recorded which).

V usage is TRBV5-4 and J usage is TRBJ1-1; with no DNA, the TCRdb D assignment of TRBD1 cannot be verified. The CDR3 has 14 residues. Germline assignment: CDR1 SGHNT and CDR2 YYREEE (reference sequence). The CDR3: CGVGDRRSTTEAFF.

This chain's CDR3 is CASTNRVGTKPQHF. The chain combines TRBV6-1 with TRBJ1-5; TCRdb proposes TRBD1, but this gene call is untestable without DNA. CDR1 MNHNS and CDR2 SASEGT come from the germline V gene. The CDR3 spans 14 residues.

The CDR3 sequence: CSVEGAGPANTGELFF. The rearrangement joins TRBV29-1 to TRBJ2-2; the TRBD1 assignment by TCRdb is unverifiable without DNA. Germline V gene lookup returns CDR1 SQVTM and CDR2 ANQGSEA. CDR3 size: 16 residues.

This chain uses TRBV28 with TRBJ1-2; TCRdb's assignment of TRBD1 cannot be checked, as there is no DNA. CDR1 and CDR2 from the germline V gene are MDHEN and SYDVKM. The CDR3 has 13 amino acids. The CDR3: CASSRDTNYGYTF.

The rearrangement joins TRBV7-2 to TRBJ1-1. The CDR3 sequence is 15 residues long. Per the germline V gene, CDR1 is SGHTA and CDR2 is FQGNSA. CDR3 loop: CASSLQVTMNTEAFF.

This chain connects TRBV12-3 or TRBV12-4 to TRBJ1-1; TCRdb calls TRBD1, which cannot be checked without DNA. The CDR3 consists of 14 residues. Here the CDR3 reads CASRQGFMNTEAFF.

The chain uses TRBV12-3 or TRBV12-4 and TRBJ1-4; as DNA is missing, the TRBD1 call by TCRdb cannot be tested. The CDR3 sequence is 15 residues long. The CDR3 reads CASSFFEGRNEKLFF.

V usage is TRBV7-8 and J usage is TRBJ2-7; TCRdb's D call of TRBD1 is untestable without DNA. Germline CDR1 reads SGHVS; CDR2 reads FQNEAQ. This CDR3 is built from 14 residues. The CDR3 loop is CASSPGTTTYEQYF. The variable domain in full, completed from reference TRBV7-8 and TRBJ2-7, reads GAGVSQSPRYKVAKRGQDVALRCDPISGHVSLFWYQQALGQGPEFLTYFQNEAQLDKSGLPSDRFFAERPEGSVSTLKIQRTQQEDSAVYLCASSPGTTTYEQYFGPGTRLTVT.

V and J are TRBV20-1 and TRBJ1-4. Per the germline V gene, CDR1 is DFQATT and CDR2 is SNEGSKA (reference sequence). The CDR3 is 11 amino acids. CDR3: CSARSAEKLFF.

The rearrangement links TRBV14 to TRBJ1-2. CDR1 and CDR2 from the germline V gene are SGHDN and FVKESK. The CDR3 length is 13 residues. CDR3: CASSPNRSGGYTF.

This CDR3 reads CSAPWRGGPDTQYF. The gene calls are TRBV20-1 and TRBJ2-3; absent DNA, TCRdb's TRBD1 call cannot be checked. Germline loops: CDR1 DFQATT, CDR2 SNEGSKA (reference sequence). CDR3 length: 14 amino acids.

The chain links TRBV2 to TRBJ1-4; TCRdb selects TRBD1, and the lack of DNA leaves this call unchecked. Looked up from germline, CDR1 is SNHLY and CDR2 is FYNNEI. The CDR3 is 15 residues long. The CDR3: CASSGNRGSNEKLFF.

The V call is TRBV2, the J call TRBJ1-2. CDR3 length equals 12 residues. Germline CDR1 SNHLY, CDR2 FYNNEI. The CDR3: CASRETHYGYTF.

This chain joins TRBV7-2 and TRBJ2-2; TCRdb designates TRBD2, a call that cannot be tested without DNA. The CDR3 sequence is 13 residues long. Germline assignment: CDR1 SGHTA and CDR2 FQGNSA. CDR3 protein: CASTASDTGELFF.

The chain combines TRBV3-1 with TRBJ2-1; TCRdb outputs TRBD1, but without DNA this stays unchecked. The CDR3 is made up of 16 amino acids. The germline CDR1 and CDR2 sequences are LGHDT and YNNKEL (reference sequence). CDR3: CASSQGRGGTRGEQFF.

The chain carries TRBV7-8 and TRBJ1-4. This CDR3 has 16 residues. CDR1 and CDR2 from the germline V gene are SGHVS and FQNEAQ. CDR3 sequence: CASSSTRTATNEKLFF.

The V gene is TRBV11-2, the J gene TRBJ2-1; the TRBD2 assignment by TCRdb is unverifiable without DNA. The CDR3 is 19 residues long. In germline, CDR1 is SGHAT, CDR2 FQNNGV. CDR3 residues: CASSPKVLRGGSSYNEQFF.

The V gene is TRBV6-1, the J gene TRBJ2-1; checking the TCRdb D call of TRBD1 is not possible without DNA. Germline-derived CDR1 and CDR2 are MNHNS and SASEGT. CDR3 length: 15 amino acids. CDR3 in amino acids: CATTDQVASYNEQFF.

The V gene is TRBV7-2, the J gene TRBJ1-2; without DNA, the TCRdb call of TRBD1 cannot be checked. The CDR3 length is 14 residues. Germline CDR1 reads SGHTA; CDR2 reads FQGNSA. CDR3 sequence reads: CASSAVLGYYGYTF.

J is TRBJ2-2 and V is TRBV12-3 or TRBV12-4; TCRdb's D gene call, TRBD1, goes unchecked for lack of DNA. The CDR3 has 15 amino acids. The CDR3 reads CASSLPVRGSGELFF.

The rearrangement uses TRBV7-2 and TRBJ2-1; TCRdb's D call, TRBD1, is unchecked because there is no DNA. This CDR3 region has 14 residues. Germline assignment: CDR1 SGHTA and CDR2 FQGNSA. CDR3 sequence: CASSPGTGHNEQFF.

This chain connects TRBV6-5 to TRBJ1-1. Per germline, CDR1 MNHEY and CDR2 SVGAGI. This CDR3 comprises 19 residues. CDR3 sequence: CASSYSASRPQFTNTEAFF.

V gene TRBV27 combines with J gene TRBJ2-7; no DNA is available, so the TRBD1 call from TCRdb remains unchecked. The germline V gene encodes CDR1 MNHEY and CDR2 SMNVEV (reference sequence). This CDR3 comprises 18 residues. The CDR3 loop is CASSFLGNRGLHTGEQYF.

The chain joins TRBV7-3 to TRBJ2-1. Germline lookup yields CDR1 SGHTA and CDR2 FQGTGA. The CDR3 runs to 12 residues. The CDR3 here is CASSFNHNEQFF.

V and J are TRBV20-1 and TRBJ2-7; TCRdb designates TRBD1, a call that cannot be tested without DNA. There are 16 residues in the CDR3. The germline V gene has CDR1 DFQATT and CDR2 SNEGSKA (reference sequence). CDR3 sequence: CSAFPRGKAPSYEQYF.

The rearrangement joins TRBV12-3 or TRBV12-4 to TRBJ1-2. This CDR3 region has 13 residues. CDR3 loop: CASSPTRFYGYTF.

The chain carries TRBV12-5 and TRBJ2-7. This CDR3 has 12 residues. Germline CDR1 LGHNT, CDR2 FRNRAP. The CDR3 reads CASGLLTHEQYF.

The chain uses TRBV7-2 and TRBJ2-1; TCRdb lists TRBD1, though no DNA is available to test this call. Germline values: CDR1 SGHTA, CDR2 FQGNSA. This CDR3 comprises 16 residues. The CDR3: CASSLWGQKTYNEQFF.

The chain carries TRBV5-1 and TRBJ2-5. The CDR3 totals 14 residues. In germline, CDR1 is SGHRS, CDR2 YFSETQ. The CDR3: CASLKQPNQETQYF. Looking up the rest from reference TRBV5-1 and TRBJ2-5 gives the full variable domain: KAGVTQTPRYLIKTRGQQVTLSCSPISGHRSVSWYQQTPGQGLQFLFEYFSETQRNKGNFPGRFSGRQFSNSRSEMNVSTLELGDSALYLCASLKQPNQETQYFGPGTRLLVL.

J is TRBJ1-4 and V is TRBV19; the TCRdb D gene call, TRBD1, has no DNA to confirm it. The CDR3 is made up of 12 amino acids. Germline assignment: CDR1 LNHDA and CDR2 SQIVND (reference sequence). The CDR3 region is CASKRGGEKLFF. The full variable domain, with the rest looked up from reference TRBV19 and TRBJ1-4, is DGGITQSPKYLFRKEGQNVTLSCEQNLNHDAMYWYRQDPGQGLRLIYYSQIVNDFQKGDIAEGYSVSREKKESFPLTVTSAQKNPTAFYLCASKRGGEKLFFGSGTQLSVL.

The rearrangement links TRBV7-9 to TRBJ2-7; checking the TCRdb D call of TRBD2 is not possible without DNA. Germline CDR1 reads SEHNR; CDR2 reads FQNEAQ (reference sequence). CDR3 length: 15 amino acids. The chain's CDR3 is CASSSGDWKSYEQYF.